What follows is one TCR beta chain and its context. What it binds is not known. These data belong to a study of untreated major depressive disorder. Looked up from germline, CDR1 is MGHRA and CDR2 is YSYEKL. The CDR3 has 15 amino acids. Deletions cut 1 base from V and 4 bases from J, with 13 bases between. Some clones are missing from TCRdb's copy, which holds only in-frame ones; the method was immunoSEQ multiplex PCR. The data show approximately 20,000 clones, approximately 92% seen once. Every depressed patient was matched in pairs with a non-depressed control on sex, age, current smoking status and body mass index. Study conclusions and caveats: CD4+ T cells from depressed patients used TRBV05-01 (Vbeta 5.1) more often than controls.

The TCR was taken from a woman aged 40 to 50 with major depressive disorder. The chain has TRBV4-1 and TRBJ1-1, with D tentatively TRBD1 (6 bases). Sequences were obtained from CD4+ T cells from PBMCs. This chain's CDR3 is CASSQGQEISTEAFF. The CDR3 DNA is TGCGCCAGCAGCCAAGGACAGGAAATAAGCACTGAAGCTTTCTTT.